The clone carrying this T cell receptor (beta chain) was recorded at least ten times. As to time point: patch test 1, 2 weeks after DPC sensitization. The treatment is: therapeutic diphenylcyclopropenone sensitization with weekly scalp DPC. This specimen belongs to a study of human T cells and chemical hapten exposure. Methods used by the authors: Per-sample TCR counts ranged from about 20,000 to 690,600, median 95,638. TCRdb fed the RACE reads into MiXCR, producing one record per CDR3 protein. These V and J calls are TCRdb output, not the study's own analysis. The table records about 71,000 distinct CDR3 sequences, around 10% of them present only once. With V trimmed by 3 bases and J by 1 base, 4 bases remained unmatched. The CDR3 is 15 amino acids.

V usage is TRBV12-3 or TRBV12-4 and J usage is TRBJ2-3, with 7 bases identical to TRBD2. The specimen comprised whole blood, sampled in connection with sensitization to the hapten diphenylcyclopropenone (DPC). The TCR comes from a woman aged 40 to 55 with alopecia areata. Some clones in this sample may be carry-over from other donors' samples. The DNA of the CDR3 is TGTGCCAGCAGTTTTCGGAGCGGGGGCACAGATACGCAGTATTTT. It codes for CASSFRSGGTDTQYF.